The sequence of this T cell receptor (beta chain) was determined in a study of T cell repertoires in cytomegalovirus infection. Study-level results: Identification of carriers of CMV plus the relevant HLA was performed using cumulative public TCR beta family frequency. Ex vivo, HLA-C-restricted CMV-specific TCR beta clonotypes prevailed over the rest of the response.

CDR1 MNHEY and CDR2 SVGEGT come from the germline V gene. The length of the CDR3 is 12 residues. The ends were cut back, 7 bases at V and 2 bases at J, with 9 bases in the middle. With regard to this clonotype: Antigen unknown.

TCRdb re-derived calls from the reads in MiXCR, one entry per CDR3 protein. The table lists approximately 170,000 distinct CDR3 sequences, roughly 17% of them singletons. The receptor's source is a human donor in good health (CMV status not recorded). Some clones in this sample may be carry-over from other donors' samples. What was sequenced was CD8+ T cells from PBMCs. This rearrangement joins TRBV6-2 or TRBV6-3 to TRBJ2-7; a weak D match, TRBD1 (5 bases). Written as DNA, the CDR3 is TGTGCCAGCAACTGGGGCACCTACGAGCAGTACTTC. This gives the protein CASNWGTYEQYF.